This T cell receptor beta chain was identified during a study of T-cell reconstitution after alpha-beta-depleted transplantation in children. Trimming shortened V by 0 bases and J by 4 bases, and 12 bases separated the two germline ends. CDR1 is SGHKS, CDR2 YYEKEE, per germline (reference sequence). The CDR3 has 15 residues. Library preparation (for TCRbeta) was performed with unique molecular identifiers. TCRdb redid the calling of the PCR reads with MiXCR, one entry per CDR3 protein. The table lists some 550,000 distinct CDR3 sequences, approximately 20% of them singletons. Material: PBMCs from the stem cell graft donor, obtained from the stem cell graft. The rearrangement uses TRBV5-5 and TRBJ2-3; weak D call: TRBD1 (5 bases). This TCR came from a human donor who donated a stem cell graft to a child with acute lymphoblastic leukemia. For the CDR3, the DNA is TGTGCCAGCAGCTTGGGGTTCCTAGGGGCAGATACGCAGTATTTT. Translation gives CASSLGFLGADTQYF.